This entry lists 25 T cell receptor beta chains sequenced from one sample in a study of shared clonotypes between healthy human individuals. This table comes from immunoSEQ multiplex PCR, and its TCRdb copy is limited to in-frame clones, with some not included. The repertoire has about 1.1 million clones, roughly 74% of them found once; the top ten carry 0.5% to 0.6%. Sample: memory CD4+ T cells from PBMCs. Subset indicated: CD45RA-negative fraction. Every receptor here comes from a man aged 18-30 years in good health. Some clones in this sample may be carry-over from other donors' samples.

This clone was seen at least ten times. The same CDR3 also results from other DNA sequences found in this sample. The CDR3 region has the DNA TGCAGCGTTGCCCAGACATTGGGCACTGAAGCTTTCTTT. Its translation is CSVAQTLGTEAFF. This chain links TRBV29-1 with TRBJ1-1; D not certain. The CDR3 contains 13 residues. Germline values: CDR1 SQVTM, CDR2 ANQGSEA. V was trimmed by 4 bases and J by 4 bases, leaving 13 bases between them.

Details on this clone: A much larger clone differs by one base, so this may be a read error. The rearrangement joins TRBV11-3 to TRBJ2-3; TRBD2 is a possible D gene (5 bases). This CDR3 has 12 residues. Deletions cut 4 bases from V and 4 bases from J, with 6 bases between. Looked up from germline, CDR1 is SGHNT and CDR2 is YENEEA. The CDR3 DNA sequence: TGTGCCAGCAGCTCCGGGGCAGATACGCAGTATTTT. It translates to CASSSGADTQYF.

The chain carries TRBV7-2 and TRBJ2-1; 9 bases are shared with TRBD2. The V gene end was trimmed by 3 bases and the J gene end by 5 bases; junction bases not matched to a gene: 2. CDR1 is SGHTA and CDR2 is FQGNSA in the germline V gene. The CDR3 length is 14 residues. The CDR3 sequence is CASSFQRGDNEQFF. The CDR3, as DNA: TGTGCCAGCAGCTTCCAGCGGGGGGACAATGAGCAGTTCTTC.

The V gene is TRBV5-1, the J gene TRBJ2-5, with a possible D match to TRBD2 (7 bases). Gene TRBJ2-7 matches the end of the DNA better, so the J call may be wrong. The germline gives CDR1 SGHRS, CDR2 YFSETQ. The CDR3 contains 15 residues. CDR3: CASSAEGRGNYEQYF. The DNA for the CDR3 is TGCGCCAGCAGCGCTGAGGGGAGGGGGAACTACGAGCAGTACTTC.

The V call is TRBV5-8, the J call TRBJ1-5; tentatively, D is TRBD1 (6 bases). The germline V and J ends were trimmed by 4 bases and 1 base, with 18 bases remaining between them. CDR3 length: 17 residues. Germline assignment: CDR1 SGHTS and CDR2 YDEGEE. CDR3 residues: CASSRAGAHGSNQPQHF. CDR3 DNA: TGTGCCAGCAGCCGGGCAGGGGCCCACGGGAGCAATCAGCCCCAGCATTTT.

The CDR3 protein is CASRAFGDSLNYGYTF. CDR3 coding DNA: TGTGCCAGCAGGGCTTTTGGGGACAGCCTTAACTATGGCTACACCTTC. The chain has TRBV28 and TRBJ1-2; the match to TRBD1 covers 7 bases. Trimming took 6 bases from V and 1 from J; bases not matched to a gene: 11. The CDR3 totals 16 residues. The germline V gene encodes CDR1 MDHEN and CDR2 SYDVKM.

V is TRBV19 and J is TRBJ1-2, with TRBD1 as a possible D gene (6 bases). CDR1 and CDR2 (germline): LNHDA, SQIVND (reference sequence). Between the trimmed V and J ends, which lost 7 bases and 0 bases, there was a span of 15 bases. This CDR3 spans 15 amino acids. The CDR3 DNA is TGTGCCAGTATCGCGACAGGACCCGCTAACTATGGCTACACCTTC. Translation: CASIATGPANYGYTF.

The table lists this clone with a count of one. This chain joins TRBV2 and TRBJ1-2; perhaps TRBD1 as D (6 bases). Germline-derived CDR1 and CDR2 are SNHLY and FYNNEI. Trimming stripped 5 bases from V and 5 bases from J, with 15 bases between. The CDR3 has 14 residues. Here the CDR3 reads CASSLQGPLYGYTF. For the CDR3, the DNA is TGTGCCAGCAGTCTGCAGGGGCCCCTTTATGGCTACACCTTC.

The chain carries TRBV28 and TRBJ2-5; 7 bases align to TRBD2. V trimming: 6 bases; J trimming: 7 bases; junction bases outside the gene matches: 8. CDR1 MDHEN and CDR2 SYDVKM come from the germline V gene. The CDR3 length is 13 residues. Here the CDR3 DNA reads TGTGCCAGCAGCCCCCAGGGAGGGGTGACCCAGTACTTC. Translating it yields CASSPQGGVTQYF.

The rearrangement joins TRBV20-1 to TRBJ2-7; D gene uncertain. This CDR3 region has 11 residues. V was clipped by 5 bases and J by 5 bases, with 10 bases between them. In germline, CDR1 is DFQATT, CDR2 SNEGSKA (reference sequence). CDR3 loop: CSAGIGDEQYF. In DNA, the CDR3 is TGCAGTGCTGGTATAGGCGACGAGCAGTACTTC.

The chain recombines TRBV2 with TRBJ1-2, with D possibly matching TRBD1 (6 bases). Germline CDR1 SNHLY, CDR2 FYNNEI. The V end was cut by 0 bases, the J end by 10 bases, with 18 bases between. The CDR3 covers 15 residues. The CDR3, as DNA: TGTGCCAGCAGTGAAGCTCTTCACAGGGCAGGCGACTACACCTTC. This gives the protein CASSEALHRAGDYTF.

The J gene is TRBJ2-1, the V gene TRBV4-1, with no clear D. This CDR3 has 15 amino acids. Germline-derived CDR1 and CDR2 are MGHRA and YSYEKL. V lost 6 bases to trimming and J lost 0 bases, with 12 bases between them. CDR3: CASRSGPISYNEQFF. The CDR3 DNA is TGCGCCAGCAGATCCGGCCCAATCTCCTACAATGAGCAGTTCTTC.

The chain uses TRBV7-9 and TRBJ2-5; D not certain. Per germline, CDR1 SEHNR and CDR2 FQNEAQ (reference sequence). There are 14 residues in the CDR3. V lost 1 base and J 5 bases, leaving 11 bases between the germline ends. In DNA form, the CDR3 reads TGTGCCAGCAGCTTAGAGGGATTTGGTGAGACCCAGTACTTC. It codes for CASSLEGFGETQYF.

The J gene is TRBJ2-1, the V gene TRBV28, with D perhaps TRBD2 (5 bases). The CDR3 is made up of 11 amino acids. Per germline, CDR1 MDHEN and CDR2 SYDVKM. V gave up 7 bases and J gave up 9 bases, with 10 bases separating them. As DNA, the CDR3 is TGTGCCAGCAATGACGCGGGTGAGCAGTTCTTC. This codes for CASNDAGEQFF.

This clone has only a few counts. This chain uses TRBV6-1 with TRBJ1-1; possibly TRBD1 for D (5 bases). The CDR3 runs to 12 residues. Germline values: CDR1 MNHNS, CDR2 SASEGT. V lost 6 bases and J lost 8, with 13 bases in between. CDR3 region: CASRARDREAFF. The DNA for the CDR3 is TGTGCCAGCAGGGCAAGAGACAGAGAAGCTTTCTTT.

CDR3 coding DNA: TGTGCCAGCAGCTTGACGGGGGCGAGCAATCAGCCCCAGCATTTT. Its translation is CASSLTGASNQPQHF. The genes are TRBV5-6 and TRBJ1-5, with D possibly matching TRBD1 (6 bases). CDR3 length equals 15 residues. In germline, CDR1 is SGHDT, CDR2 YYEEEE. V dropped 1 base and J dropped 1 base, with 9 bases sitting between them.

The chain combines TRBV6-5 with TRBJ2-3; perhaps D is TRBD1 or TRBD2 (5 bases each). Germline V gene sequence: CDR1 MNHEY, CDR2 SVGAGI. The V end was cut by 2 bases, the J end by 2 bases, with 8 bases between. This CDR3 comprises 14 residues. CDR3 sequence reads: CASSYRGDTDTQYF. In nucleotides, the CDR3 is TGTGCCAGCAGTTACAGGGGAGACACAGATACGCAGTATTTT.

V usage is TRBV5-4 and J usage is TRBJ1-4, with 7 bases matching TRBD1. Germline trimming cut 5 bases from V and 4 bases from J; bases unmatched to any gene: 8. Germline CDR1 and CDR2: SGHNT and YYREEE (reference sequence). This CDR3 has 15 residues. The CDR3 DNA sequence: TGTGCCAGCAGTCGAGGACAGGCCGATAATGAAAAACTGTTTTTT. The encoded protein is CASSRGQADNEKLFF.

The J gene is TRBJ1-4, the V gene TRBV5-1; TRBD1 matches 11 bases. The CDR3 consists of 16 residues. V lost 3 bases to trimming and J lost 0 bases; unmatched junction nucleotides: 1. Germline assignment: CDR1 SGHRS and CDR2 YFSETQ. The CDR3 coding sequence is TGCGCCAGCAGCTCGGGACAGGGGGCAACTAATGAAAAACTGTTTTTT. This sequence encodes CASSSGQGATNEKLFF. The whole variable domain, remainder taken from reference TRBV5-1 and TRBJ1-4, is KAGVTQTPRYLIKTRGQQVTLSCSPISGHRSVSWYQQTPGQGLQFLFEYFSETQRNKGNFPGRFSGRQFSNSRSEMNVSTLELGDSALYLCASSSGQGATNEKLFFGSGTQLSVL.

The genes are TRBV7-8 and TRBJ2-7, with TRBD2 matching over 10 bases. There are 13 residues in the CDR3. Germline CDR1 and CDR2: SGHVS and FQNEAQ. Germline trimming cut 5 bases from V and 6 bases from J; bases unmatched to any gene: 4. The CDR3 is CASSLQREGEQYF. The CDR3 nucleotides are TGTGCCAGCAGCCTCCAGCGGGAGGGCGAGCAGTACTTC. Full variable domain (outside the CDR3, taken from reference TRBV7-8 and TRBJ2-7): GAGVSQSPRYKVAKRGQDVALRCDPISGHVSLFWYQQALGQGPEFLTYFQNEAQLDKSGLPSDRFFAERPEGSVSTLKIQRTQQEDSAVYLCASSLQREGEQYFGPGTRLTVT.

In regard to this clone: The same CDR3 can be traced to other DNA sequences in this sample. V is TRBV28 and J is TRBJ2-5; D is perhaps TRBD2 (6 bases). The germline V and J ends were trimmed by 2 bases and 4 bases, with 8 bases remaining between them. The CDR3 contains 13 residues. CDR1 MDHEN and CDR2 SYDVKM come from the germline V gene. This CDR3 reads CASSLRGRETQYF. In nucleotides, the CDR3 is TGTGCCAGCAGTTTACGGGGGAGAGAGACCCAGTACTTC.

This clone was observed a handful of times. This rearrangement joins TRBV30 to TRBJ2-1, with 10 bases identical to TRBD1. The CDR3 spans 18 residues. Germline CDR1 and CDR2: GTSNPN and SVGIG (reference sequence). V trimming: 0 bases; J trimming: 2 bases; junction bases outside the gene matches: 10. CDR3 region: CAWSVTLWTGGAYNEQFF. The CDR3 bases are TGTGCCTGGAGTGTAACCCTTTGGACAGGGGGGGCCTACAATGAGCAGTTCTTC.

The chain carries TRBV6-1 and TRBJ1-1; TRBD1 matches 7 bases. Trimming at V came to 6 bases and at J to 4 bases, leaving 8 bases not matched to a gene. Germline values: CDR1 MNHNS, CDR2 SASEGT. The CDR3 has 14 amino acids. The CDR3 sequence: CASRIRQGGTEAFF. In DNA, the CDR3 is TGTGCCAGCAGAATCAGACAGGGAGGCACTGAAGCTTTCTTT.

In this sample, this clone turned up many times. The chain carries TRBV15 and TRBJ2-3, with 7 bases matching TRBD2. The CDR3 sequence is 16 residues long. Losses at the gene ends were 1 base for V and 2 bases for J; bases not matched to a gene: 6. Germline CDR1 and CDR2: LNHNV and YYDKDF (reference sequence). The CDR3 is CATSRGGTTNTDTQYF. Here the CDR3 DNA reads TGTGCCACCAGCAGAGGCGGGACTACCAACACAGATACGCAGTATTTT.

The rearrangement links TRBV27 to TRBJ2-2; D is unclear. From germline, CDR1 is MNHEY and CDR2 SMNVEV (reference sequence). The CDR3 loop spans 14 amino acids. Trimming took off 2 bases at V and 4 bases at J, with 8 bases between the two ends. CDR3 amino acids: CASSLRPSTGELFF. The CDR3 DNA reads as TGTGCCAGCAGTTTACGACCCAGCACCGGGGAGCTGTTTTTT.